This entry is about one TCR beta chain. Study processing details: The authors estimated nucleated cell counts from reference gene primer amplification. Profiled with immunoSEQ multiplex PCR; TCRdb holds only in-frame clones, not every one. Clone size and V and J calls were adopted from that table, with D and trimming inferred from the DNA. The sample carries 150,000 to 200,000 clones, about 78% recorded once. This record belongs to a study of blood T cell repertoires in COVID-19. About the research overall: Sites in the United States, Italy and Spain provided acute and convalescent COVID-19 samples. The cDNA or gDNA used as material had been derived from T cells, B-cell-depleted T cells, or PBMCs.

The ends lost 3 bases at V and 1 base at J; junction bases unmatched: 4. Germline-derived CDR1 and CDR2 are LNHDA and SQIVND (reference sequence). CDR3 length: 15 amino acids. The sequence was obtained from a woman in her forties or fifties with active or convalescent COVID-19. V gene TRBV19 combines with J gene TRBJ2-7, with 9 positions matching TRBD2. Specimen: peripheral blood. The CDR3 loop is CASSIGLAGSYEQYF. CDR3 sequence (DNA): TGTGCCAGTAGTATCGGGCTAGCGGGATCCTACGAGCAGTACTTC.